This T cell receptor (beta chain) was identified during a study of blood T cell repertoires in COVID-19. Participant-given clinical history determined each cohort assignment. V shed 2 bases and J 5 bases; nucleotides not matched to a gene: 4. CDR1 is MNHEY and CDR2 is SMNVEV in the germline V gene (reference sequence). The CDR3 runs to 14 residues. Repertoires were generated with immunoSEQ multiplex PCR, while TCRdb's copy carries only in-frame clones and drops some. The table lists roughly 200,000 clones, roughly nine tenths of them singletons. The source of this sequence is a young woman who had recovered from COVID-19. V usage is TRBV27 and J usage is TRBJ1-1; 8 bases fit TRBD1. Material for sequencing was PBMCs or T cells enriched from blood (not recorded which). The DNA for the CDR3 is TGTGCCAGCAGTTTAACCGACAGGGGTACTGAAGCTTTCTTT. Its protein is CASSLTDRGTEAFF.